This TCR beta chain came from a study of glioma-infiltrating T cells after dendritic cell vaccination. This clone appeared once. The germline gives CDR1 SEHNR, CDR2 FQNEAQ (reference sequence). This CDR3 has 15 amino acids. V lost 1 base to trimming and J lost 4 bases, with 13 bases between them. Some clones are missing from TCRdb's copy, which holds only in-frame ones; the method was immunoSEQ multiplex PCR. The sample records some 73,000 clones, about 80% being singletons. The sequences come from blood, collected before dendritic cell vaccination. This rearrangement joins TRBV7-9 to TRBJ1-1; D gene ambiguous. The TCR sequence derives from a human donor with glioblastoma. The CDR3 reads CASSLGTGVGTEAFF. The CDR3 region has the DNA TGTGCCAGCAGCTTAGGCACGGGAGTGGGCACTGAAGCTTTCTTT. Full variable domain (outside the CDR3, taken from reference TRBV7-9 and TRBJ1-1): DTGVSQNPRHKITKRGQNVTFRCDPISEHNRLYWYRQTLGQGPEFLTYFQNEAQLEKSRLLSDRFSAERPKGSFSTLEIQRTEQGDSAMYLCASSLGTGVGTEAFFGQGTRLTVV.